This section outlines one T cell receptor (beta chain) sequence together with its context. Germline-derived CDR1 and CDR2 are SEHNR and FQNEAQ (reference sequence). The V and J ends lost 1 base and 1 base, in that order; junction bases with no gene match: 8. This CDR3 has 18 amino acids. These data originate in a study of OX40 agonist ivuxolimab in advanced cancers. Overall study: The dose-escalation group included hepatocellular carcinoma, melanoma, renal cell carcinoma and head and neck cancer.

Method: immunoSEQ multiplex PCR; TCRdb's copy keeps in-frame clones and lacks some. Seen here are nearly 110,000 clones, over 75% observed once, and the top ten hold 0.48%. The chain has TRBV7-9 and TRBJ1-5; 9 bases line up with TRBD1. The receptor was isolated from an adult with an advanced solid tumor such as melanoma, head and neck, liver or kidney cancer. Source: CD4+ or CD8+ T cells sorted from blood, taken in a trial of the OX40 agonist ivuxolimab. The CDR3 loop is CASSLGGGQGISNQPQHF. In DNA, the CDR3 is TGTGCCAGCAGCTTAGGAGGGGGACAGGGAATCAGCAATCAGCCCCAGCATTTT.